The rows below give T cell receptor beta chains drawn from one sample of a study of OX40 agonist ivuxolimab in advanced cancers. The method was immunoSEQ multiplex PCR; TCRdb's version includes in-frame clones alone and lacks a portion of them. The data show fewer than 90,000 clones, 85% seen once. Sequenced material: CD4+ or CD8+ T cells sorted from blood, taken in a trial of the OX40 agonist ivuxolimab. These receptors originate from an adult with an advanced solid tumor such as melanoma, head and neck, liver or kidney cancer. Both conserved end residues are part of each CDR3. D genes are given only for firm matches. The listing skips clone size in some rows; elsewhere it reads once, few, many or a size class.

>-|-|TRBV30|TRBJ2-7
TGTGCCTGGAGCCAAACAGCCTTGCGACCAAACTACGAGCAGTACTTC
CAWSQTALRPNYEQYF
>TRBD2|-|TRBV25-1|TRBJ2-2
TGTGCCAGCAGTGAAGCTTACACTAGCGCGAAAGGGGAGCTGTTTTTT
CASSEAYTSAKGELFF
>-|-|TRBV10-3|TRBJ2-6
TGTGCCATCGGGGTGGCTGGGGCCAACGTCCTGACTTTC
CAIGVAGANVLTF
>TRBD2|-|TRBV7-2|TRBJ2-5
TGTGCCAGCAGCTTAAACACAGGACTAGCGGGGGAGACCCAGTACTTC
CASSLNTGLAGETQYF
>-|once|TRBV9|TRBJ2-3
TGTGCCAGCAGCGTAGAGGGGGGATCAACAGATACGCAGTATTTT
CASSVEGGSTDTQYF
>-|once|TRBV11-3|TRBJ2-3
TGTGCCAGCAGCTTAGATAGGGCCAGGGGGGGGCCAGATACGCAGTATTTT
CASSLDRARGGPDTQYF
>-|-|TRBV6-5|TRBJ2-7
TGTGCCAGCACCCAAGGGGGGGCCCACGAGCAGTACTTC
CASTQGGAHEQYF
>TRBD2|many|TRBV19|TRBJ2-5
TGTGCCAGTAGTAGTAGCGGGGCTAAGAGTGGGACCCAGTACTTC
CASSSSGAKSGTQYF
>-|-|TRBV29-1|TRBJ2-3
TGCAGCAGCCGGAGGGTGTTCGGGAGTCCGAGAGGCACAGATACGCAGTATTTT
CSSRRVFGSPRGTDTQYF
>TRBD2|-|TRBV30|TRBJ2-7
TGTGCCTGGACTAGAATCGGGACTAGCAACTACGAGCAGTACTTC
CAWTRIGTSNYEQYF
>-|-|TRBV27|TRBJ1-4
TGTGCCAGCAGTTTAACTTACGAGGGAACGAATGAAAAACTGTTTTTT
CASSLTYEGTNEKLFF
>-|-|TRBV5-1|TRBJ2-7
TGCGCCAGCAGCTTGGGACAGGAGTTCCACGAGCAGTACTTC
CASSLGQEFHEQYF
>-|many|TRBV6-6|TRBJ1-6
TGTGCCAGCATCAGATCAGGGACCCATTCACCCCTCCACTTT
CASIRSGTHSPLHF
>-|many|TRBV5-4|TRBJ1-2
TGTGCCAGCAGCTTGGGGAGTCCTAATTCTCCGGGGGGCTACACCTTC
CASSLGSPNSPGGYTF
>-|-|TRBV18|TRBJ2-1
TGTGCCAGCTCACTGAGGTCCAAACTTGTGGATGAGCAGTTCTTC
CASSLRSKLVDEQFF
>-|-|TRBV7-9|TRBJ1-6
TGTGCCAGCACGCCAAATTCACCCCTCCACTTT
CASTPNSPLHF
>TRBD1|-|TRBV18|TRBJ2-7
TGTGCCAGCTCGCGTCTGACAGGGAGCGCCTACGAGCAGTACTTC
CASSRLTGSAYEQYF
>TRBD1|-|TRBV5-1|TRBJ1-2
TGCGCCAGCAGCGGAGGACAGGGGGCGTTAGGCTACACCTTC
CASSGGQGALGYTF
>-|-|TRBV18|TRBJ1-1
TGTGCCAGCTCACCAGGGGGGAGGGACCTCCGGAACACTGAAGCTTTCTTT
CASSPGGRDLRNTEAFF
>-|-|TRBV30|TRBJ2-7
TGTGCCTGGGCGGTGGAACGGAACTACGAGCAGTACTTC
CAWAVERNYEQYF
>-|-|TRBV28|TRBJ1-1
TGTGCCAGCACCATCGGGGGAACTGAAGCTTTCTTT
CASTIGGTEAFF
>-|-|TRBV7-9|TRBJ2-3
TGTGCCGGACGGGCTGACGGTCCGTATTTT
CAGRADGPYF
>-|-|TRBV5-1|TRBJ2-3
TGCGCCAGCAGTCGGACAGCCCATATGGATACGCAGTATTTT
CASSRTAHMDTQYF
>TRBD1|few|TRBV19|TRBJ1-5
TGTGCCAGTAGGACAGGGGCGCGGAGCAATCAGCCCCAGCATTTT
CASRTGARSNQPQHF
>-|-|TRBV19|TRBJ2-1
TGTGCCAGTGGTCCAGGGCTAGTTGCCGGTGAGCAGTTCTTC
CASGPGLVAGEQFF
>-|-|TRBV11-3|TRBJ2-1
TGTGCCAGCAGCTTTGGAAGATACAATGAGCAGTTCTTC
CASSFGRYNEQFF
>-|few|TRBV6-5|TRBJ2-7
TGTGCCAGCAGCCCATTTGGGGGAAGCTCCTACGAGCAGTACTTC
CASSPFGGSSYEQYF
>TRBD2|once|TRBV30|TRBJ2-3
TGTGCCGGGACTAAAGCGGGGGGCACAGATACGCAGTATTTT
CAGTKAGGTDTQYF
>TRBD1|-|TRBV9|TRBJ2-2
TGTGCCAGCAGCGTAGTCGGGTCAGGGGGCGTCGGGGAGCTGTTTTTT
CASSVVGSGGVGELFF
>-|-|TRBV30|TRBJ2-1
TGTGCCTGGAGAAAGGACCGGGACTCCAATGAGCAGTTCTTC
CAWRKDRDSNEQFF
>TRBD1|-|TRBV28|TRBJ1-4
TGTGCCAGCAGTTTAAACGGACAGGGTAATGAAAAACTGTTTTTT
CASSLNGQGNEKLFF
>TRBD2|-|TRBV4-2|TRBJ2-1
TGTGCCAGCAGCTTCTTGCTAGCGGGGAGCTCCTACAATGAGCAGTTCTTC
CASSFLLAGSSYNEQFF
>-|-|TRBV5-4|TRBJ1-3
TGTGCCAGCAGCTTGTGGGCTGGAAACACCATATATTTT
CASSLWAGNTIYF
>-|-|TRBV29-1|TRBJ1-2
TGCAGCGTCCAGGGTGGGGGAGGCAACTATGGCTACACCTTC
CSVQGGGGNYGYTF
>TRBD1|-|TRBV4-2|TRBJ2-1
TGTGCCAGCAGCCCAGGGACAGGGGTCCCCTACAATGAGCAGTTCTTC
CASSPGTGVPYNEQFF
>-|-|TRBV9|TRBJ1-4
TGTGCCAGCAGCGTGGCCGGGACATGGCATGAAAAACTGTTTTTT
CASSVAGTWHEKLFF
>TRBD1|-|TRBV4-3|TRBJ2-7
TGCGCCAGCAGCCAAGATTTGGACGGGGACAGGATAAGGTGGGAGCAGTACTTC
CASSQDLDGDRIRWEQYF
>-|-|TRBV5-4|TRBJ2-3
TGTGCCAGCAGCCTCGTTCCTGTAGCAGGGTCCGATACGCAGTATTTT
CASSLVPVAGSDTQYF
>-|-|TRBV7-9|TRBJ2-5
TGTGCCAGCACGCCCGGAGAGGCGGGGGCCTTTGGGAGAGAGACCCAGTACTTC
CASTPGEAGAFGRETQYF
>-|-|TRBV15|TRBJ1-2
TGTGCCACCAGCAGAGATCCCCCCGCGGCTAACTATGGCTACACCTTC
CATSRDPPAANYGYTF
>-|-|TRBV4-3|TRBJ2-7
TGCGCCAGCAGCCAAGAGAACTCCGCCTCCTACGAGCAGTACTTC
CASSQENSASYEQYF
>-|-|TRBV7-2|TRBJ1-4
TGTGCCAGCAGCTTTTTCCGGGAAAAACTGTTTTTT
CASSFFREKLFF
>-|-|TRBV19|TRBJ1-2
TGTGCCAGTAGTATAGGAATGGGTCACAATCGGGACTATGGCTACACCTTC
CASSIGMGHNRDYGYTF
>-|-|TRBV4-3|TRBJ2-5
TGCGCCAGCAGCCAAGGCGGGGGCGGGGAGACCCAGCACTTC
CASSQGGGGETQHF
>-|-|TRBV6-6|TRBJ1-1
TGTGCCAGCAGTCTGGCAGAGGGGGGCTCGGGCACTGAAGCTTTCTTT
CASSLAEGGSGTEAFF
>-|-|TRBV11-2|TRBJ2-1
TGTGCCAGCAGCTCCTTGGGGAGTGAGCAGTTCTTC
CASSSLGSEQFF
>-|-|TRBV5-5|TRBJ1-3
TGTGCCAGCGATATAGAGGGGGCTGGAAACACCATATATTTT
CASDIEGAGNTIYF
>TRBD1|-|TRBV29-1|TRBJ2-2
TGCAGCGTTGGTGTTTTTGGGTCGGCGGGACAGGGGGAGAACACCGGGGAGCTGTTTTTT
CSVGVFGSAGQGENTGELFF
>-|-|TRBV6-4|TRBJ2-6
TGTGCCAGCAGTGAACTGAGCTCTGGGGCCAACGTCCTGACTTTC
CASSELSSGANVLTF
>-|-|TRBV29-1|TRBJ2-7
TGCAGCGTTGAGGCTAGTAGTGAGCAGTACTTC
CSVEASSEQYF
>-|-|TRBV6-6|TRBJ1-5
TGTGCCAGCGGGAAGGACGGGCGGCCTCAGCCCCAGCATTTT
CASGKDGRPQPQHF
>TRBD2|medium-sized|TRBV25-1|TRBJ2-2
TGTGCCAGCAGTGAACAAGCGGGACCCACCGGGGAGCTGTTTTTT
CASSEQAGPTGELFF
>TRBD2|-|TRBV10-3|TRBJ2-3
TGTGCCATTCAAGCGGGGGGACCAGATACGCAGTATTTT
CAIQAGGPDTQYF